These 4 T cell receptor beta chains originate from one sample sequenced in a study of radiation and T cells in renal cell carcinoma. Profiled with immunoSEQ multiplex PCR; TCRdb holds only in-frame clones, not every one. The profile shows some 150,000 clones, about 91% of them singletons. Time point specified: blood 2 weeks post-SBRT. Treatment noted: 15 Gy SBRT to primary tumor, nephrectomy 4 weeks later. The specimen was blood, collected from a patient whose treatment included radiotherapy and nephrectomy. The receptors shown here come from a woman aged 45 to 65 with renal cell carcinoma.

This chain uses TRBV5-6 with TRBJ1-2, with 8 nucleotides matching TRBD1. Germline V gives CDR1 SGHDT, CDR2 YYEEEE. V shed 3 bases and J 0 bases; nucleotides not matched to a gene: 7. CDR3 length: 16 amino acids. The CDR3 here is CASSSRDRLPNYGYTF. CDR3 in DNA: TGTGCCAGCAGCTCCCGGGACAGGCTCCCTAACTATGGCTACACCTTC.

V and J are TRBV5-1 and TRBJ2-2; 9 nucleotides line up with TRBD1. With V trimmed by 3 bases and J by 1 base, 1 base remained unmatched. The CDR3 has 15 amino acids. From germline, CDR1 is SGHRS and CDR2 YFSETQ. CDR3 in DNA: TGCGCCAGCAGCTCGGGACAGGGGAACACCGGGGAGCTGTTTTTT. Translating gives CASSSGQGNTGELFF. The entire variable domain, with the rest obtained from reference TRBV5-1 and TRBJ2-2, is as follows: KAGVTQTPRYLIKTRGQQVTLSCSPISGHRSVSWYQQTPGQGLQFLFEYFSETQRNKGNFPGRFSGRQFSNSRSEMNVSTLELGDSALYLCASSSGQGNTGELFFGEGSRLTVL.

This chain joins TRBV9 and TRBJ2-2; TRBD2 agrees at 7 bases. Unmatched junction bases numbered 8, after V lost 0 bases and J lost 6 bases. Germline loops: CDR1 SGDLS, CDR2 YYNGEE. The CDR3 has 16 residues. The CDR3 DNA reads TGTGCCAGCAGCGTAGGTTCACTAGCGTACGCCGGGGAGCTGTTTTTT. Residues: CASSVGSLAYAGELFF.

V and J are TRBV4-1 and TRBJ1-1, with D possibly being TRBD1 (6 bases). Deletions cut 4 bases from V and 3 bases from J, with 21 bases between. The CDR3 extends over 17 amino acids. CDR1 and CDR2 (germline): MGHRA, YSYEKL. Here the CDR3 reads CASSPGTGLARDTEAFF. CDR3 sequence (DNA): TGCGCCAGCAGCCCAGGAACAGGGTTGGCTAGAGACACTGAAGCTTTCTTT.